Listed below are T cell receptor beta chains from one sample, sequenced in a study of blood T cell repertoires in COVID-19. Using immunoSEQ multiplex PCR, the repertoire was profiled, and TCRdb retains in-frame clones only, with some absent. The sample holds approximately 100,000 clones, 80% to 95% seen once. Material for sequencing was peripheral blood. The receptors come from a man over 45 with active COVID-19. CDR3s include the opening cysteine and the closing phenylalanine or tryptophan. The order of the fields is D gene, V gene, J gene, clone size, CDR3 protein, CDR3 DNA. The D gene is left open where the match is weak. A clone size is listed for some rows: how often the clone was seen (once, few, many), or a class if it is expanded.

d_gene: TRBD1
v_gene: TRBV7-8
j_gene: TRBJ2-2
abundance: once
CDR3aa: CASSRTGENGELFF
CDR3nt: TGTGCCAGCAGCAGAACAGGGGAAAACGGGGAGCTGTTTTTT

d_gene: TRBD1
v_gene: TRBV5-6
j_gene: TRBJ1-3
abundance: -
CDR3aa: CASSPGQLGNTIYF
CDR3nt: TGTGCCAGCAGCCCGGGACAGCTTGGAAACACCATATATTTT

d_gene: TRBD2
v_gene: TRBV2
j_gene: TRBJ2-3
abundance: -
CDR3aa: CASSARLATDTQYF
CDR3nt: TGTGCCAGCAGTGCCCGACTAGCTACAGATACGCAGTATTTT

d_gene: TRBD2
v_gene: TRBV2
j_gene: TRBJ2-7
abundance: -
CDR3aa: CASSEPLAGALPTVYEQYF
CDR3nt: TGTGCCAGCAGTGAACCACTAGCGGGAGCCCTCCCAACCGTTTACGAGCAGTACTTC

d_gene: -
v_gene: TRBV2
j_gene: TRBJ1-6
abundance: -
CDR3aa: CASIRGLYSPLHF
CDR3nt: TGTGCCAGCATAAGGGGTCTGTACTCACCCCTCCACTTT

d_gene: -
v_gene: TRBV9
j_gene: TRBJ2-2
abundance: -
CDR3aa: CASSLDSGDTGELFF
CDR3nt: TGTGCCAGCAGCCTAGATTCCGGTGACACCGGGGAGCTGTTTTTT

d_gene: -
v_gene: TRBV29-1
j_gene: TRBJ1-3
abundance: few
CDR3aa: CSAFTVTSGNTIYF
CDR3nt: TGCAGCGCCTTTACAGTGACCTCTGGAAACACCATATATTTT

d_gene: -
v_gene: TRBV5-4
j_gene: TRBJ1-1
abundance: -
CDR3aa: CASSLYDRMNTEAFF
CDR3nt: TGTGCCAGCAGCTTGTATGACAGGATGAACACTGAAGCTTTCTTT

d_gene: -
v_gene: TRBV28
j_gene: TRBJ1-4
abundance: -
CDR3aa: CASSSGQTTNEKLFF
CDR3nt: TGTGCCAGCAGTTCCGGACAAACAACTAATGAAAAACTGTTTTTT

d_gene: TRBD2
v_gene: TRBV15
j_gene: TRBJ2-7
abundance: once
CDR3aa: CATRDYNYEQYF
CDR3nt: TGTGCCACTAGGGACTATAACTACGAGCAGTACTTC

d_gene: -
v_gene: TRBV18
j_gene: TRBJ1-2
abundance: -
CDR3aa: CASSPGHGDGYTF
CDR3nt: TGTGCCAGCTCACCGGGACATGGCGATGGCTACACCTTC

d_gene: -
v_gene: TRBV28
j_gene: TRBJ1-1
abundance: -
CDR3aa: CASSPLIGENTEAFF
CDR3nt: TGTGCCAGCAGCCCCTTGATAGGGGAGAACACTGAAGCTTTCTTT

d_gene: TRBD2
v_gene: TRBV9
j_gene: TRBJ2-1
abundance: -
CDR3aa: CASSTSGRGPGEQFF
CDR3nt: TGTGCCAGCAGCACGAGCGGGAGGGGCCCTGGGGAGCAGTTCTTC

d_gene: TRBD2
v_gene: TRBV2
j_gene: TRBJ2-7
abundance: -
CDR3aa: CASSEASGRPHEQYF
CDR3nt: TGTGCCAGCAGTGAGGCTAGCGGAAGGCCCCACGAGCAGTACTTC

d_gene: -
v_gene: TRBV19
j_gene: TRBJ2-2
abundance: -
CDR3aa: CASSIDWIRGDTGELFF
CDR3nt: TGTGCCAGTAGTATAGATTGGATTAGAGGTGACACCGGGGAGCTGTTTTTT

d_gene: -
v_gene: TRBV29-1
j_gene: TRBJ1-1
abundance: -
CDR3aa: CSTAGVRGEAFF
CDR3nt: TGCAGCACTGCGGGAGTAAGGGGTGAAGCTTTCTTT

d_gene: -
v_gene: TRBV10-3
j_gene: TRBJ1-1
abundance: -
CDR3aa: CAISEGGKNTEAFF
CDR3nt: TGTGCCATCAGTGAAGGCGGGAAGAACACTGAAGCTTTCTTT

d_gene: -
v_gene: TRBV6-4
j_gene: TRBJ2-2
abundance: -
CDR3aa: CARIGDTGELFF
CDR3nt: TGTGCGCGAATCGGAGACACCGGGGAGCTGTTTTTT